This entry describes one T cell receptor beta chain. As yet, its antigen is unknown. This entry is derived from a study of T cell responses to AZD1222 COVID-19 vaccine. Overall study: Both about-4-week and about-12-week second-dose recipients were combined. Regarding the study as a whole: Targeting of unmutated variant regions was reportedly seen in nearly half of spike-specific TCRs.

Assay: immunoSEQ multiplex PCR; the TCRdb copy retains only in-frame clones and omits some. The sample lists more than 70,000 clones, 86% occurring once. The CDR3 sequence is 15 residues long. The ends lost 4 bases at V and 2 bases at J; junction bases unmatched: 5. Germline values: CDR1 LNHDA, CDR2 SQIVND (reference sequence). This sequence originates from an adult in good health. This chain uses TRBV19 with TRBJ2-7, with 10 bases lining up with TRBD2. Source: peripheral blood, taken on day 0 of AZD1222 vaccination. In nucleotides, the CDR3 is TGTGCCAGTAGTACACAAGGACTAGCGGCCTACGAGCAGTACTTC. It codes for CASSTQGLAAYEQYF. The entire variable domain, with the rest obtained from reference TRBV19 and TRBJ2-7, is as follows: DGGITQSPKYLFRKEGQNVTLSCEQNLNHDAMYWYRQDPGQGLRLIYYSQIVNDFQKGDIAEGYSVSREKKESFPLTVTSAQKNPTAFYLCASSTQGLAAYEQYFGPGTRLTVT.